Listed here are 10 T cell receptor beta chains from one sample, sequenced in a study of T-cell memory formation after mild COVID-19. TCRdb recomputed calls from the 5' RACE reads with MiXCR, one row per CDR3 protein. This sample yields roughly 500,000 distinct CDR3 sequences, of which about 20% are seen a single time; around 13% belongs to the top ten. The sequencing input was PBMCs or a T cell subset sorted from them (not recorded which). Receptor source: an adult woman who had mild COVID-19 (a few samples of this study predate the infection). Cell type and time point are not known.

CDR3 region: CASSLGPGRTNTGELFF. In DNA, the CDR3 is TGTGCCAGCAGCTTAGGCCCTGGGCGGACGAACACCGGGGAGCTGTTTTTT. This chain links TRBV7-2 with TRBJ2-2; D unresolved. This CDR3 spans 17 amino acids. Germline V gene lookup returns CDR1 SGHTA and CDR2 FQGNSA. Trimming cost V 1 base and J 0 bases, with 12 bases left between them.

A few counts support this clonotype. This rearrangement joins TRBV5-4 to TRBJ2-2; 9 bases align to TRBD2. The CDR3 covers 15 residues. Trimming took 6 bases from V and 4 from J; bases not matched to a gene: 7. Germline CDR1 reads SGHNT; CDR2 reads YYREEE (reference sequence). DNA for the CDR3: TGTGCCAGCAACAAGCGGGGGGCAGGCACCGGGGAGCTGTTTTTT. Amino acids: CASNKRGAGTGELFF.

This clonotype was seen only a few times. The chain couples TRBV9 to TRBJ1-2; 12 nucleotides agree with TRBD1. This CDR3 comprises 16 residues. Trimming took 2 bases from V and 3 from J; bases not matched to a gene: 5. The germline CDR1 and CDR2 sequences are SGDLS and YYNGEE. The CDR3 loop reads CASSVGTGGAHYGYTF. The DNA of the CDR3 is TGTGCCAGCAGCGTGGGGACAGGGGGCGCCCACTATGGCTACACCTTC.

V is TRBV5-1 and J is TRBJ1-1; tentative D call: TRBD1 (5 bases). Trimming took 4 bases from V and 4 from J, leaving 17 bases between them. The germline gives CDR1 SGHRS, CDR2 YFSETQ. The length of the CDR3 is 15 residues. CDR3 loop: CASSATQVAGTEAFF. The CDR3 DNA reads as TGCGCCAGCAGCGCCACACAGGTAGCGGGCACTGAAGCTTTCTTT. Full variable domain (outside the CDR3, taken from reference TRBV5-1 and TRBJ1-1): KAGVTQTPRYLIKTRGQQVTLSCSPISGHRSVSWYQQTPGQGLQFLFEYFSETQRNKGNFPGRFSGRQFSNSRSEMNVSTLELGDSALYLCASSATQVAGTEAFFGQGTRLTVV.

This sequence joins TRBV24-1 and TRBJ2-3; D may be TRBD1 or TRBD2 (5 bases each). Trimming shortened V by 0 bases and J by 2 bases, and 14 bases separated the two germline ends. The CDR3 has 17 amino acids. CDR1 and CDR2 (germline): KGHDR, SFDVKD. The chain's CDR3 is CATSDLGDGYFTDTQYF. CDR3 nucleotide sequence: TGTGCCACCAGTGATTTGGGGGACGGATACTTCACAGATACGCAGTATTTT.

The sample holds a few counts of this clonotype. The V call is TRBV20-1, the J call TRBJ2-5; 10 nucleotides agree with TRBD2. CDR3 length: 14 residues. The germline V gene encodes CDR1 DFQATT and CDR2 SNEGSKA (reference sequence). V dropped 5 bases and J dropped 1; count of bases not matched to a gene: 4. The CDR3 DNA follows: TGCAGTGCTGGTACTAGCGGGGTCCAAGAGACCCAGTACTTC. Amino acid sequence: CSAGTSGVQETQYF.

At least ten counts were recorded for this clonotype. This sequence joins TRBV29-1 and TRBJ2-3, with D perhaps matching TRBD1 (6 bases). CDR3 length equals 11 residues. Trimming shortened V by 7 bases and J by 7 bases, and 12 bases separated the two germline ends. Germline-derived CDR1 and CDR2 are SQVTM and ANQGSEA. CDR3 nucleotides: TGCAGCGAACTGAGGGGGAATACGCAGTATTTT. It yields the protein CSELRGNTQYF.

This clonotype was seen more than once but under ten times. The rearrangement links TRBV7-8 to TRBJ2-1, with TRBD1 matching 8 bases. This CDR3 is 12 amino acids long. Germline V CDR1 and CDR2: SGHVS, FQNEAQ. Unmatched junction bases numbered 1, after V lost 3 bases and J lost 9 bases. The CDR3 is CASSLGQAEQFF. The CDR3 nucleotides read TGTGCCAGCAGCTTGGGACAGGCTGAGCAGTTCTTC.

The chain employs TRBV5-1 and TRBJ2-2; either TRBD1 or TRBD2 may supply D (5 bases each). This CDR3 is built from 15 residues. Trimming shortened V by 7 bases and J by 4 bases, and 17 bases separated the two germline ends. Per the germline V gene, CDR1 is SGHRS and CDR2 is YFSETQ. The CDR3 nucleotides read TGCGCCAGCCAGTGGGGCCCCCGGGGCACCGGGGAGCTGTTTTTT. Protein sequence: CASQWGPRGTGELFF.

This CDR3 is CASSYGLGADTQYF. CDR3 DNA: TGTGCCAGCAGCTACGGACTAGGGGCAGATACGCAGTATTTT. The rearrangement uses TRBV14 and TRBJ2-3; the match to TRBD2 covers 7 bases. Germline V CDR1 and CDR2: SGHDN, FVKESK. Losses at the gene ends were 5 bases for V and 4 bases for J; bases not matched to a gene: 6. The CDR3 is made up of 14 amino acids.